The sequence of this T cell receptor beta chain was determined in a study of cytomegalovirus exposure and HLA in healthy donors. Background on the study: Within an early data release were about 85 million unique TCRs drawn from HLA-typed donors. General observations from the study: A later analysis found that most CMV-associated TCR beta chains appeared HLA-restricted. In a later analysis, DRB1 alleles had the most associated TCRs; HLA-C alleles the fewest. The records held CMV serostatus as the only immune exposure information.

Both 60 Vbeta primers and 13 Jbeta primers went into the PCR. Data came from immunoSEQ multiplex PCR; TCRdb stores just in-frame clones and leaves some out. The sample consists of some 90,000 clones, about 80% of them appearing once. CDR1 is SNHLY and CDR2 is FYNNEI in the germline V gene. Trimming took 2 bases from V and 2 from J, leaving 10 bases between them. The CDR3 spans 15 residues. As for this clone: Its cognate antigen is unknown.

The TCR sequence derives from a human donor in good health. The sample comprised PBMCs. V is TRBV2 and J is TRBJ2-1, with a tentative D call TRBD1 (5 bases). CDR3 nucleotide sequence: TGTGCCAGCAGTGAAACGGCAGGGCCCTACAATGAGCAGTTCTTC. This encodes CASSETAGPYNEQFF.